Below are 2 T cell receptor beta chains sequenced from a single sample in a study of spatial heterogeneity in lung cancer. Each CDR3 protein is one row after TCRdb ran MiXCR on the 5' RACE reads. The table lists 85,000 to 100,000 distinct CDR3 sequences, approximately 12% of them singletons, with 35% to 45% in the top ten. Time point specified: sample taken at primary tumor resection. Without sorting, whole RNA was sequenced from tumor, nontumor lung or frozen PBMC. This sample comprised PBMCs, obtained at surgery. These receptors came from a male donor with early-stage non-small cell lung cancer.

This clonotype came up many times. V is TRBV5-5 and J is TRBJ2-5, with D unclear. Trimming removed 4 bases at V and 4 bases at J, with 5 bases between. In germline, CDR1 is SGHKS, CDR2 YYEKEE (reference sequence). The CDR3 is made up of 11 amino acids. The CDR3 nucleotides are TGTGCCAGCAGCCATACAGAGACCCAGTACTTC. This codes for CASSHTETQYF. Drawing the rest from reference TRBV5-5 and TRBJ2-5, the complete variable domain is DAGVTQSPTHLIKTRGQQVTLRCSPISGHKSVSWYQQVLGQGPQFIFQYYEKEERGRGNFPDRFSARQFPNYSSELNVNALLLGDSALYLCASSHTETQYFGPGTRLLVL.

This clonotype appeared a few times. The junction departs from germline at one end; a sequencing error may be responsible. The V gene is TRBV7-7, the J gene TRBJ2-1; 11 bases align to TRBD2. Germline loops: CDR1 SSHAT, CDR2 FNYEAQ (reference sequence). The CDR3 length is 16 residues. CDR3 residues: CASSSTSGSSYNEQFF. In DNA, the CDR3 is TGTGCTAGCAGCTCTACTAGCGGGAGCTCCTACAATGAGCAGTTCTTC.